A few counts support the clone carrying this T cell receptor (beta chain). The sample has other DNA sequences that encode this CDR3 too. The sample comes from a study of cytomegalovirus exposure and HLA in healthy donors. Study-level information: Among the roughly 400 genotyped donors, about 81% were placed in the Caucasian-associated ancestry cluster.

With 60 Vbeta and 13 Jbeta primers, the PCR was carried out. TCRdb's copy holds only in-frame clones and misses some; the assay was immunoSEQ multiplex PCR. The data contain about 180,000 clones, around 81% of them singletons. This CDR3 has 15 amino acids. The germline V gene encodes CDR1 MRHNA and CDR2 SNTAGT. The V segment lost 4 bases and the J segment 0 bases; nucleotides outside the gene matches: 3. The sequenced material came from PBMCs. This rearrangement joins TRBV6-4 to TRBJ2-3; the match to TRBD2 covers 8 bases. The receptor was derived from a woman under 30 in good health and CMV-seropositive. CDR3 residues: CASSVTSGSTDTQYF. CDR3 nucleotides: TGTGCCAGCAGTGTTACTAGCGGTAGCACAGATACGCAGTATTTT.